These 23 T cell receptor beta chains originate from one sample sequenced in a study of PD-L1 blockade in urothelial cancer. The table came from immunoSEQ multiplex PCR; TCRdb's copy has only in-frame clones and leaves some out. The table records 85,000 to 130,000 clones, around 93% of them present only once. The sample consisted of PBMCs, taken around atezolizumab (anti-PD-L1) treatment. The receptors stem from a woman older than 75 with urothelial cancer.

The rearrangement joins TRBV30 to TRBJ2-7; weak D call: TRBD2 (6 bases). The germline gives CDR1 GTSNPN, CDR2 SVGIG (reference sequence). The CDR3 is 12 residues long. V lost 2 bases to trimming and J lost 7 bases, with 12 bases between them. The CDR3, as DNA: TGTGCCTGGAGTCCTAACAGCGGGGAGCAGTACTTC. Translation: CAWSPNSGEQYF.

The rearrangement links TRBV19 to TRBJ1-4; the D is unclear. The CDR3 is 16 residues long. Looked up from germline, CDR1 is LNHDA and CDR2 is SQIVND (reference sequence). Trimming pared 11 bases from V and 3 bases from J, leaving 22 bases between. CDR3 in amino acids: CASSGFTRASNEKLFF. The CDR3 DNA follows: TGTGCCTCTAGCGGATTCACCCGGGCGTCTAATGAAAAACTGTTTTTT. Looking up the rest from reference TRBV19 and TRBJ1-4 gives the full variable domain: DGGITQSPKYLFRKEGQNVTLSCEQNLNHDAMYWYRQDPGQGLRLIYYSQIVNDFQKGDIAEGYSVSREKKESFPLTVTSAQKNPTAFYLCASSGFTRASNEKLFFGSGTQLSVL.

This clone was observed once. The rearrangement uses TRBV10-3 and TRBJ2-5, with 9 bases fitting TRBD2. There are 14 residues in the CDR3. The germline V gene encodes CDR1 ENHRY and CDR2 SYGVKD. Trimming removed 6 bases from V and 2 bases from J; junction bases left unmatched: 4. The CDR3 is CAISRLAEQETQYF. Written as DNA, the CDR3 is TGTGCCATCAGCCGACTAGCGGAACAAGAGACCCAGTACTTC.

Only one count was recorded for this clone. The CDR3 protein is CASNPKGDTGELFF. DNA of the CDR3: TGTGCCAGCAACCCCAAAGGAGACACCGGGGAGCTGTTTTTT. The genes are TRBV6-1 and TRBJ2-2, with unresolved D. Germline values: CDR1 MNHNS, CDR2 SASEGT. V was shortened by 7 bases and J by 3 bases, with 12 bases between the two germline ends. This CDR3 comprises 14 residues.

This chain connects TRBV11-3 to TRBJ2-3, with 10 bases aligning to TRBD2. Trimming removed 4 bases from V and 2 bases from J; junction bases left unmatched: 6. CDR3 length equals 16 residues. CDR1 is SGHNT, CDR2 YENEEA, per germline. CDR3 amino acids: CASSSSGSVSTDTQYF. The CDR3 nucleotides read TGTGCCAGCAGCTCTAGCGGGAGTGTGTCCACAGATACGCAGTATTTT.

The chain links TRBV6-5 to TRBJ1-1; maybe TRBD1 (6 bases). The V gene lost 2 bases and the J gene lost 3 bases, with 13 bases spanning the gap. The germline V gene has CDR1 MNHEY and CDR2 SVGAGI. This CDR3 has 15 amino acids. CDR3 sequence (DNA): TGTGCCAGCAGTTACGACAGGAAGGACTACACTGAAGCTTTCTTT. Translating gives CASSYDRKDYTEAFF.

The chain employs TRBV6-1 and TRBJ2-7, with 8 positions matching TRBD1. V trimming: 10 bases; J trimming: 1 base; junction bases outside the gene matches: 9. The CDR3 length is 14 residues. Germline loops: CDR1 MNHNS, CDR2 SASEGT. DNA for the CDR3: TGTGCCACCGTTCCCTGGGACAGGTCCTACGAGCAGTACTTC. Encoded protein: CATVPWDRSYEQYF.

This clone appeared a single time. The chain couples TRBV28 to TRBJ1-4, with 7 bases identical to TRBD1. Germline V gives CDR1 MDHEN, CDR2 SYDVKM. CDR3 length: 16 residues. V was pared by 4 bases and J by 6 bases, with 11 bases of the junction left unmatched. The CDR3 sequence is CASSSQSTGLYEKLFF. CDR3 bases: TGTGCCAGCAGTTCCCAATCGACAGGGTTGTATGAAAAACTGTTTTTT.

This chain's CDR3 is CASSIREDTEAFF. CDR3 in DNA: TGTGCCAGCAGTATCAGGGAGGACACTGAAGCTTTCTTT. The chain has TRBV6-1 and TRBJ1-1; tentative D call: TRBD1 (5 bases). The germline V gene encodes CDR1 MNHNS and CDR2 SASEGT. Trimming removed 5 bases at V and 3 bases at J, with 10 bases between. The CDR3 length is 13 residues.

This clone was detected a few times. The chain employs TRBV10-1 and TRBJ2-5; 9 bases are shared with TRBD2. Germline V gene lookup returns CDR1 WNHNN and CDR2 SYGVQD (reference sequence). V was pared by 9 bases and J by 1 base, with 9 bases of the junction left unmatched. CDR3 length equals 15 residues. For the CDR3, the DNA is TGCGCCAGTTCCGACCAGACTAGCGGCCAAGAGACCCAGTACTTC. Its protein is CASSDQTSGQETQYF.

The chain couples TRBV7-9 to TRBJ2-1; D uncertain. CDR1 and CDR2 (germline): SEHNR, FQNEAQ (reference sequence). V was shortened by 5 bases and J by 8 bases, with 22 bases between the two germline ends. CDR3 length: 16 residues. The CDR3 is CASSAKSSSGVYEQFF. The CDR3 DNA reads as TGTGCCAGCAGCGCAAAATCGTCTAGTGGCGTGTATGAGCAGTTCTTC.

The J gene is TRBJ1-1, the V gene TRBV18; 7 nucleotides line up with TRBD1. Trimming at V came to 6 bases and at J to 7 bases, leaving 8 bases not matched to a gene. CDR1 is KGHSH, CDR2 LQKENI, per germline. The CDR3 is 13 residues long. The CDR3 coding sequence is TGTGCCAGCTCCCGGGACAGAGGGTTTGAAGCTTTCTTT. It specifies CASSRDRGFEAFF.

This CDR3 is CASGQGSGNTIYF. As DNA, the CDR3 is TGTGCCAGCGGACAGGGGTCTGGAAACACCATATATTTT. V and J are TRBV27 and TRBJ1-3, with 9 bases lining up with TRBD1. CDR3 length: 13 residues. Germline CDR1 MNHEY, CDR2 SMNVEV (reference sequence). The junction had 0 bases not matched to a gene; V was cut back by 8 bases and J by 1 base.

This chain connects TRBV7-2 to TRBJ2-1; D ambiguous. The length of the CDR3 is 13 residues. Germline V gene lookup returns CDR1 SGHTA and CDR2 FQGNSA. V dropped 6 bases and J dropped 3 bases, with 9 bases sitting between them. CDR3 region: CASSPDFYNEQFF. CDR3 DNA: TGTGCCAGCAGTCCCGACTTCTACAATGAGCAGTTCTTC.

The chain is built from TRBV11-3 and TRBJ1-1; perhaps TRBD1 as D (6 bases). V was trimmed by 5 bases and J by 5 bases, leaving 15 bases between them. Germline CDR1 is SGHNT and CDR2 is YENEEA. The CDR3 contains 14 residues. CDR3 sequence: CASSTGMDGTEAFF. CDR3 in DNA: TGTGCCAGCAGCACAGGGATGGATGGAACTGAAGCTTTCTTT.

This chain uses TRBV5-1 with TRBJ1-1, with TRBD1 identical over 10 bases. J was trimmed by 4 bases and V by 4 bases; bases with no gene match: 7. Germline values: CDR1 SGHRS, CDR2 YFSETQ. The CDR3 loop spans 15 amino acids. The CDR3 region has the DNA TGCGCCAGCAGCATCCCGGGACAGGGGAGCACTGAAGCTTTCTTT. It translates to CASSIPGQGSTEAFF.

Here the CDR3 reads CASRMAGSYNEQFF. The CDR3 nucleotides are TGTGCCAGCAGGATGGCGGGATCCTACAATGAGCAGTTCTTC. The rearrangement uses TRBV13 and TRBJ2-1; possible D gene TRBD2, 6 bases. In germline, CDR1 is PRHDT, CDR2 FYEKMQ (reference sequence). V was cut by 6 bases and J by 1 base, with 10 bases left in between. This CDR3 spans 14 amino acids.

J is TRBJ1-2 and V is TRBV28; TRBD1 is a possible D gene (6 bases). Germline CDR1 reads MDHEN; CDR2 reads SYDVKM. The CDR3 length is 12 residues. V lost 5 bases to trimming and J lost 4 bases, with 8 bases between them. CDR3 nucleotides: TGTGCCAGCAGTCCACAGGGCTATGGCTACACCTTC. This codes for CASSPQGYGYTF.

This clone was observed once. This chain uses TRBV14 with TRBJ2-1; 7 positions agree with TRBD2. Germline CDR1 reads SGHDN; CDR2 reads FVKESK. V was clipped by 8 bases and J by 4 bases; unmatched bases: 8. This CDR3 comprises 14 residues. The CDR3 DNA is TGTGCCAGCGCCCGGCGGGAGTGGTACAATGAGCAGTTCTTC. Protein: CASARREWYNEQFF.

This clone was seen just once. The V call is TRBV10-1, the J call TRBJ2-3; the D gene is possibly TRBD1 (6 bases). This CDR3 contains 14 residues. Trimming cost V 2 bases and J 2 bases, with 8 bases left between them. Germline-derived CDR1 and CDR2 are WNHNN and SYGVQD (reference sequence). This CDR3 is CASSEVGATDTQYF. CDR3 bases: TGCGCCAGCAGTGAGGTGGGGGCCACAGATACGCAGTATTTT.

The chain recombines TRBV19 with TRBJ1-5; no reliable D call. The germline V gene has CDR1 LNHDA and CDR2 SQIVND (reference sequence). Deletions cut 2 bases from V and 2 bases from J, with 7 bases between. There are 14 residues in the CDR3. CDR3 coding DNA: TGTGCCAGTAGTATACTCTCGGGCAATCAGCCCCAGCATTTT. It codes for CASSILSGNQPQHF. Using reference TRBV19 and TRBJ1-5 for the parts outside the CDR3, the full variable domain is DGGITQSPKYLFRKEGQNVTLSCEQNLNHDAMYWYRQDPGQGLRLIYYSQIVNDFQKGDIAEGYSVSREKKESFPLTVTSAQKNPTAFYLCASSILSGNQPQHFGDGTRLSIL.

For this clone: Other nucleotide sequences from this sample produce the same CDR3. This CDR3 reads CASSLGSSYEQYF. DNA for the CDR3: TGTGCCAGCAGTTTAGGCAGCTCCTACGAGCAGTACTTC. The chain couples TRBV28 to TRBJ2-7; no clear D. Deletions cut 2 bases from V and 0 bases from J, with 5 bases between. Germline CDR1 reads MDHEN; CDR2 reads SYDVKM. This CDR3 is built from 13 residues.

CDR3 sequence (DNA): TGTGCCAGCAGCCTAGGACCACCGGGAGGCGGCTCCTACGAGCAGTACTTC. This encodes CASSLGPPGGGSYEQYF. The rearrangement joins TRBV7-6 to TRBJ2-7; TRBD2 matches at 7 bases. V lost 5 bases, J lost 0 bases, and 13 bases stayed unmatched. CDR1 and CDR2 (germline): SGHVS, FNYEAQ. The CDR3 sequence is 17 residues long.